This entry describes one T cell receptor beta chain. The target antigen is unknown. The CDR3 consists of 17 residues. Germline V gene lookup returns CDR1 SGHVS and CDR2 FNYEAQ. Germline trimming cut 5 bases from V and 1 base from J; bases unmatched to any gene: 12. TCRdb's copy holds only in-frame clones and misses some; the assay was immunoSEQ multiplex PCR. The table records 50,000 or so clones, 65% to 85% of them present only once. This sample is part of a study of radiotherapy plus CTLA-4 blockade in lung cancer. Study details: Across the patients, objective responses occurred in under 20%, and disease control in approximately 30%. The study's findings and limits: TCR clones of tumor origin grew in blood after radiotherapy plus ipilimumab.

The sequence was collected from a human donor with non-small cell lung cancer who had stable disease on radiotherapy plus ipilimumab. The rearrangement uses TRBV7-6 and TRBJ1-2; 8 bases match TRBD1. The sample in question was peripheral blood, obtained from a patient treated with radiotherapy plus ipilimumab. The CDR3 region is CASSQGSGQAYNYGYTF. Here the CDR3 DNA reads TGTGCCAGCAGCCAAGGGTCGGGACAGGCGTATAACTATGGCTACACCTTC.